The rows below give T cell receptor beta chains drawn from one sample of a study of blood T cell repertoires in COVID-19. The data were produced by immunoSEQ multiplex PCR, yet TCRdb's version contains in-frame clones alone and is incomplete. The table lists around 100,000 clones, approximately 70% of them singletons, with about 5.9% in the top ten. The sample taken for sequencing was peripheral blood. These receptors were collected from a man older than 75 with acute or convalescent COVID-19. Each CDR3 is given with its conserved first and last residue. Fields, in order: J gene, clone size, D gene, V gene, CDR3 DNA, CDR3 protein. The D gene is left open where the match is weak. Not every row has a clone size; where given, it reads once, few, many or a size class.

j_call: TRBJ2-1
clone_size: -
d_call: -
v_call: TRBV5-4
cdr3_nt: TGTGCCAGCAGCCGGACAGTAGATGAGCAGTTCTTC
cdr3_aa: CASSRTVDEQFF

j_call: TRBJ2-5
clone_size: -
d_call: -
v_call: TRBV29-1
cdr3_nt: TGCAGCGTAAAGTACGGGGAGACCCAGTACTTC
cdr3_aa: CSVKYGETQYF

j_call: TRBJ1-3
clone_size: -
d_call: -
v_call: TRBV19
cdr3_nt: TGTGCCAGTACTGTCGGAAACACCATATATTTT
cdr3_aa: CASTVGNTIYF

j_call: TRBJ2-3
clone_size: -
d_call: -
v_call: TRBV3-1/TRBV3-2
cdr3_nt: TGTGCCAGCAGCCCTCAGGGGGATACGCAGTATTTT
cdr3_aa: CASSPQGDTQYF

j_call: TRBJ1-2
clone_size: -
d_call: -
v_call: TRBV5-1
cdr3_nt: TGCGCCAGCAGCTTGTACACGGCAGGGGCGAGTTCCGAGGGCTACACCTTC
cdr3_aa: CASSLYTAGASSEGYTF

j_call: TRBJ2-5
clone_size: -
d_call: -
v_call: TRBV27
cdr3_nt: TGTGCCAGCAGTTTAAAGACAGGGACTTCCCAGTACTTC
cdr3_aa: CASSLKTGTSQYF

j_call: TRBJ1-4
clone_size: -
d_call: TRBD1
v_call: TRBV19
cdr3_nt: TGTGCCAGTAGTCAATCCGGGACAGGGGACGAAAAACTGTTTTTT
cdr3_aa: CASSQSGTGDEKLFF

j_call: TRBJ2-7
clone_size: -
d_call: TRBD2
v_call: TRBV7-8
cdr3_nt: TGTGCCAGCAGCTTAGCGCTCGGCCGGGGGGTCGAGCAGTACTTC
cdr3_aa: CASSLALGRGVEQYF

j_call: TRBJ1-6
clone_size: -
d_call: -
v_call: TRBV11-2
cdr3_nt: TGTGCCAGCAGCTTCGGCTGGGCCAACCTCGGTTCACCCCTCCACTTT
cdr3_aa: CASSFGWANLGSPLHF

j_call: TRBJ1-1
clone_size: -
d_call: -
v_call: TRBV6-5
cdr3_nt: TGTGCCAGCACCGGGGGGTCCACTGAAGCTTTCTTT
cdr3_aa: CASTGGSTEAFF

j_call: TRBJ2-2
clone_size: -
d_call: -
v_call: TRBV6-1
cdr3_nt: TGTGCCAGCAGTGCCTCGACTAGTTCGAACACCGGGGAGCTGTTTTTT
cdr3_aa: CASSASTSSNTGELFF

j_call: TRBJ2-2
clone_size: once
d_call: TRBD2
v_call: TRBV5-1
cdr3_nt: TGCGCCAGCCAGCGGGAGCACACCGGGGAGCTGTTTTTT
cdr3_aa: CASQREHTGELFF

j_call: TRBJ2-2
clone_size: few
d_call: TRBD1
v_call: TRBV4-3
cdr3_nt: TGCGCCAGCAGCCAATGGACAGGGGCGAGGTCGGCCGGGGAGCTGTTTTTT
cdr3_aa: CASSQWTGARSAGELFF

j_call: TRBJ2-4
clone_size: few
d_call: TRBD2
v_call: TRBV5-1
cdr3_nt: TGCGCCAGCAGCTTGGATAGCGGGCTCAGAAACATTCAGTACTTC
cdr3_aa: CASSLDSGLRNIQYF

j_call: TRBJ2-2
clone_size: once
d_call: TRBD2
v_call: TRBV11-3
cdr3_nt: TGTGCCAGCAGCCGGACTAGCGGCCACACCGGGGAGCTGTTTTTT
cdr3_aa: CASSRTSGHTGELFF

j_call: TRBJ1-2
clone_size: -
d_call: -
v_call: TRBV6-1
cdr3_nt: TGTGCCAGCAGTGAACGGGACAAACGTAACTATGGCTACACCTTC
cdr3_aa: CASSERDKRNYGYTF

j_call: TRBJ2-1
clone_size: -
d_call: -
v_call: TRBV7-2
cdr3_nt: TGTGCCAGCAGCTTAGAAGGGAGAAGGTCCTACAATGAGCAGTTCTTC
cdr3_aa: CASSLEGRRSYNEQFF

j_call: TRBJ2-2
clone_size: -
d_call: -
v_call: TRBV6-6
cdr3_nt: TGTGCCAGCAGCGTGGGAGGCCAGGGCACCGGGGAGCTGTTTTTT
cdr3_aa: CASSVGGQGTGELFF

j_call: TRBJ2-1
clone_size: -
d_call: TRBD2
v_call: TRBV29-1
cdr3_nt: TGCAGCGCAGGTTTAGCGGGAGGCAATGAGCAGTTCTTC
cdr3_aa: CSAGLAGGNEQFF

j_call: TRBJ1-5
clone_size: -
d_call: TRBD1
v_call: TRBV29-1
cdr3_nt: TGCAGCGTTGGAGGGGGCACTCATCAGCCCCAGCATTTT
cdr3_aa: CSVGGGTHQPQHF

j_call: TRBJ2-3
clone_size: many
d_call: -
v_call: TRBV6-7
cdr3_nt: TGTGCCAGCAGACCTACCTACGCCTACACAGATACGCAGTATTTT
cdr3_aa: CASRPTYAYTDTQYF

j_call: TRBJ1-5
clone_size: -
d_call: -
v_call: TRBV21-1
cdr3_nt: TGTGCCAGCAGCAGACTCGAGAGACAGGGACAGCCCCAGCATTTT
cdr3_aa: CASSRLERQGQPQHF

j_call: TRBJ2-3
clone_size: few
d_call: TRBD2
v_call: TRBV30
cdr3_nt: TGTGCCTGGGACATAGCGGGAGATAGCACAGATACGCAGTATTTT
cdr3_aa: CAWDIAGDSTDTQYF

j_call: TRBJ2-1
clone_size: -
d_call: -
v_call: TRBV2
cdr3_nt: TGTGCCAGCGACCAGACCCCGCGGGGAGGGCAGTTCTTC
cdr3_aa: CASDQTPRGGQFF

j_call: TRBJ2-3
clone_size: -
d_call: TRBD2
v_call: TRBV11-3
cdr3_nt: TGTGCCAGCAGCCAAGGACTAGCGGGAGCTGTAGATACGCAGTATTTT
cdr3_aa: CASSQGLAGAVDTQYF

j_call: TRBJ1-2
clone_size: medium-sized
d_call: -
v_call: TRBV14
cdr3_nt: TGTGCCAGCAGCCCTACACTTAACAGGGCGAACTATGGCTACACCTTC
cdr3_aa: CASSPTLNRANYGYTF

j_call: TRBJ1-1
clone_size: once
d_call: -
v_call: TRBV24-1
cdr3_nt: TGTGCCACCAGTGGGGCGCCGGGGACTGAAGCTTTCTTT
cdr3_aa: CATSGAPGTEAFF

j_call: TRBJ1-1
clone_size: -
d_call: -
v_call: TRBV6-5
cdr3_nt: TGTGCCAGCAGGATTGGAACAGGGTTGGACACTGAAGCTTTCTTT
cdr3_aa: CASRIGTGLDTEAFF

j_call: TRBJ1-2
clone_size: -
d_call: TRBD1
v_call: TRBV29-1
cdr3_nt: TGCAGCGTTGAGGGCCGGGACAGACCTCATGGCTACACCTTC
cdr3_aa: CSVEGRDRPHGYTF

j_call: TRBJ2-1
clone_size: -
d_call: TRBD2
v_call: TRBV29-1
cdr3_nt: TGCAGCGTTGTCCTTCGGGGGGTCGTCAATGAGCAGTTCTTC
cdr3_aa: CSVVLRGVVNEQFF

j_call: TRBJ2-5
clone_size: -
d_call: -
v_call: TRBV5-8
cdr3_nt: TGTGCCAGCAGCTCGGGGGCAGGGGGAGGTGTAGAGACCCAGTACTTC
cdr3_aa: CASSSGAGGGVETQYF

j_call: TRBJ2-7
clone_size: -
d_call: TRBD1
v_call: TRBV28
cdr3_nt: TGTGCCAGCAACCCGGGACAGGGGGGTTGGGAGCAGTACTTC
cdr3_aa: CASNPGQGGWEQYF